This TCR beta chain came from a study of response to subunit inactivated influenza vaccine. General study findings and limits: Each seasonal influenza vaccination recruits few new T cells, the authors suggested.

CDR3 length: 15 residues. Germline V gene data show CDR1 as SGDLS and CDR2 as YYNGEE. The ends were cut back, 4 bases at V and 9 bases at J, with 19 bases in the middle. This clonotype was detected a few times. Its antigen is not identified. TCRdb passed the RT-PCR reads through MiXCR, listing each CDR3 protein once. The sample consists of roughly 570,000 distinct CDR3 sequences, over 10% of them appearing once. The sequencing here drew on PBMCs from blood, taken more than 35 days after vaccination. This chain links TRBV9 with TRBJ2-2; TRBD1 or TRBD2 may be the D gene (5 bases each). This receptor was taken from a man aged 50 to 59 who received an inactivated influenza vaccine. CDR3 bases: TGTGCCAGCAGCCCGGGGACGACGGACCTGCGGGAGCTGTTTTTT. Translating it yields CASSPGTTDLRELFF.